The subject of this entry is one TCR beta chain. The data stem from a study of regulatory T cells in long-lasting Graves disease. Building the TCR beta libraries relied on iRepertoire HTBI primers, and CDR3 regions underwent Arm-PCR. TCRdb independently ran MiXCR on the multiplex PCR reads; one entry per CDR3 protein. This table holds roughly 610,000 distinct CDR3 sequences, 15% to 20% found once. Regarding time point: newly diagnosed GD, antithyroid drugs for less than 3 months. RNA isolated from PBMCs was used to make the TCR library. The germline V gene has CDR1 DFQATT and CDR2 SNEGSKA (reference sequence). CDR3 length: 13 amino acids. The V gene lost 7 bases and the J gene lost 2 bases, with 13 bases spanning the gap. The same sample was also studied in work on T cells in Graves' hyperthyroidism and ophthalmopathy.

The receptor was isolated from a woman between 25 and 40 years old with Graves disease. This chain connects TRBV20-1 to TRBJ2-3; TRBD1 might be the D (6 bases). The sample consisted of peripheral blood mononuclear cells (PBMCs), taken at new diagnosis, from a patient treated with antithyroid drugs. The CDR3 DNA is TGCAGTGGCGGACAGACAGACACAGATACGCAGTATTTT. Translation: CSGGQTDTDTQYF.